The following is a T cell receptor (beta chain) sequence with its context. Antigen specificity is unknown. This specimen belongs to a study of shared clonotypes between healthy human individuals. General study points: Non-shared clonotypes were found to have lower generation probabilities than the clonotypes that were shared by all four of the sorted-subset donors. In general, naive subsets displayed greater estimated richness than memory subsets did.

CDR3 length equals 15 residues. J lost 5 bases, V lost 7 bases, and 12 bases had no gene match. Looked up from germline, CDR1 is MNHNS and CDR2 is SASEGT. This table comes from immunoSEQ multiplex PCR, and its TCRdb copy is limited to in-frame clones, with some not included. The repertoire holds about 670,000 clones, with about two thirds as singletons. Sample: memory CD4+ T cells sorted from blood. Subset defined: CD45RA-negative fraction. This clonotype originated in a woman aged 25 to 39 in good health. This chain connects TRBV6-1 to TRBJ2-7, with TRBD1 identical over 9 bases. CDR3 protein: CASTSGGTGSDEQYF. CDR3 DNA: TGTGCCAGCACATCTGGCGGGACAGGGTCCGACGAGCAGTACTTC.